The rows below give T cell receptor beta chains drawn from one sample of a study of blood T cell repertoires in COVID-19. Some clones are missing from TCRdb's copy, which holds only in-frame ones; the method was immunoSEQ multiplex PCR. The sample lists over 250,000 clones; roughly 86% were seen once. The specimen was PBMCs or T cells enriched from blood (not recorded which). All receptors derive from a young woman who had recovered from COVID-19. The CDR3 runs from the conserved cysteine through the conserved F or W. The order of the fields is clone size, V gene, J gene, D gene, CDR3 DNA, CDR3 protein. The D gene is left open where the match is weak. Part of the rows lack a size; the others show once, few, many or a class for expanded clones.

>.|TRBV11-2|TRBJ1-3|.
TGTGCCAGCAGACACGATGGAAACACCATATATTTT
CASRHDGNTIYF
>once|TRBV19|TRBJ1-5|.
TGTGCCAGTGGTCAGGCAAAGGCCGTCTACAATCAGCCCCAGCATTTT
CASGQAKAVYNQPQHF
>.|TRBV6-5|TRBJ2-2|.
TGTGCCAGCAGTTACGTGCAGGGATTCGTCGGGGAGCTGTTTTTT
CASSYVQGFVGELFF
>.|TRBV19|TRBJ1-1|.
TGTGCCAGTAAGTCGGCTAGGGGCACTGAAGCTTTCTTT
CASKSARGTEAFF
>once|TRBV24-1|TRBJ2-5|TRBD1
TGTGCCACCAGCCGGGACAGGGGGGGAGAGACCCAGTACTTC
CATSRDRGGETQYF
>.|TRBV10-1|TRBJ1-1|.
TGCGCCAGCAGTGAGTCCGAGGGAACAGCTTTCTTT
CASSESEGTAFF
>.|TRBV12-5|TRBJ1-1|TRBD1
TGTGCTAGTGGTTTGGTAGGACAGGCTGAAGCTTTCTTT
CASGLVGQAEAFF
>few|TRBV27|TRBJ1-2|.
TGTGCCAGCAGTTTGGGCCAGGGTCATGGCTACACCTTC
CASSLGQGHGYTF
>.|TRBV24-1|TRBJ2-2|.
TGTGCCACCGGGGCCTCAACCGGGGAGCTGTTTTTT
CATGASTGELFF
>few|TRBV9|TRBJ1-6|.
TGTGCCAGCAGCGTAAGGCCTGGCGGGGCTCTCTATAATTCACCCCTCCACTTT
CASSVRPGGALYNSPLHF
>.|TRBV5-1|TRBJ2-7|.
TGCGCCAGCAGCTCCGGGGTCGACGAGCAGTACTTC
CASSSGVDEQYF
>.|TRBV4-3|TRBJ1-3|TRBD1
TGCGCCAGCAGCCAAGGTCCGGCAGGGGGTATCGGCACTGGAAACACCATATATTTT
CASSQGPAGGIGTGNTIYF
>few|TRBV6-5|TRBJ1-1|.
TGTGCCAGCAGTTACTCCAGTAACACTGAAGCTTTCTTT
CASSYSSNTEAFF
>once|TRBV7-9|TRBJ2-7|.
TGTGCCAGCAGTTCTCCAGGGTCGGCAGGGGAGCAGTACTTC
CASSSPGSAGEQYF
>once|TRBV19|TRBJ1-2|TRBD1
TGTGCCAGTAGTATAGACCGGGACAGATATGGCTACACCTTC
CASSIDRDRYGYTF
>.|TRBV5-4|TRBJ1-2|.
TGTGCCAGCAGCTTGGACCCACAGTCCTATGGCTACACCTTC
CASSLDPQSYGYTF
>.|TRBV5-4|TRBJ2-2|.
TGTGCCAGCAGCCAGAACACCGGGGAGCTGTTTTTT
CASSQNTGELFF